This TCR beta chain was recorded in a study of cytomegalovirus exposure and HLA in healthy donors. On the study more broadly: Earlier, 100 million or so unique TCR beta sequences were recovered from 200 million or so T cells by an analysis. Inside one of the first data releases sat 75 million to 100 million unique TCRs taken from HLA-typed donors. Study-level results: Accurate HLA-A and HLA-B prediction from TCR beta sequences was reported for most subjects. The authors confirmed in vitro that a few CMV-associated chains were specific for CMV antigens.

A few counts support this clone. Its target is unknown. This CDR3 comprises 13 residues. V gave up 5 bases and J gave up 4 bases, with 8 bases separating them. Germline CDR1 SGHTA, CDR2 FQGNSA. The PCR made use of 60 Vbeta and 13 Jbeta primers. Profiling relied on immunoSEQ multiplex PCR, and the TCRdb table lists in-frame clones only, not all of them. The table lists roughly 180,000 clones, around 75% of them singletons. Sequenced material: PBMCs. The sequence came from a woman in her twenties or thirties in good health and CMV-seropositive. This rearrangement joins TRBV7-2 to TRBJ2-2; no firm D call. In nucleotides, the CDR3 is TGTGCCAGCAGCAAGAGGATCACCGGGGAGCTGTTTTTT. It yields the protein CASSKRITGELFF.